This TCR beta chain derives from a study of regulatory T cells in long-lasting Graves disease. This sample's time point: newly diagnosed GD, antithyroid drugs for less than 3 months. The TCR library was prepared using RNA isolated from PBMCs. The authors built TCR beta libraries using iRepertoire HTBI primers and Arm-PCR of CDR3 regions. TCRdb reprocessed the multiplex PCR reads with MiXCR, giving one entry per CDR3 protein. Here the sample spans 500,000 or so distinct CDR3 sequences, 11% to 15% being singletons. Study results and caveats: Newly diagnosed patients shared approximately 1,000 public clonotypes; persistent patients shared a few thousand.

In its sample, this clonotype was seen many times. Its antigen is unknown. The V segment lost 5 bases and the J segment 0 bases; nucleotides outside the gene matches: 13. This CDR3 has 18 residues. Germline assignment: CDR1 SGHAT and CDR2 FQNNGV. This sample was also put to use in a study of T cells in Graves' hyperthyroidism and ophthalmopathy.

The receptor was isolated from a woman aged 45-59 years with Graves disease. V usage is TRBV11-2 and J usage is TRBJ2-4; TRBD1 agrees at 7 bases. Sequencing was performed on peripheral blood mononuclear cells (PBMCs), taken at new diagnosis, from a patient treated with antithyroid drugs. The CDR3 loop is CASSPRRQGLSAKNIQYF. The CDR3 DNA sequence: TGTGCCAGCAGCCCGAGGAGACAGGGCCTATCAGCCAAAAACATTCAGTACTTC.